The rows below give T cell receptor beta chains drawn from one sample of a study of T cells in Graves' hyperthyroidism and ophthalmopathy. TCRdb called the multiplex PCR reads again in MiXCR, with one record for every CDR3 protein. The sample holds roughly 570,000 distinct CDR3 sequences, under 60% seen once. Sequencing was performed on peripheral blood or thyroid tissue (not recorded which). Receptor source: an adult woman with Graves' disease, either hyperthyroidism or ophthalmopathy (not recorded which). The CDR3 runs from the conserved cysteine through the conserved F or W. Fields, in order: J gene, clone size, V gene, D gene, CDR3 protein, CDR3 DNA. The D gene is left open where the match is weak. Rows may omit the clone size; those that give it use once, few, many or a size class.

TRBJ2-5 - TRBV10-1 TRBD2 CASSESLAGEETQYF TGCGCCAGCAGTGAATCGCTAGCGGGAGAAGAGACCCAGTACTTC
TRBJ1-1 - TRBV11-2 TRBD1 CASRAYGTGPNTEAFF TGTGCCAGCCGAGCGTACGGGACAGGGCCTAACACTGAAGCTTTCTTT
TRBJ1-2 - TRBV10-3 - CAISESKGVGYTF TGTGCCATCAGTGAGAGTAAGGGTGTCGGCTACACCTTC
TRBJ1-2 - TRBV9 TRBD1 CASSVGPGQVNYGYTF TGTGCCAGCAGCGTAGGTCCCGGACAGGTTAACTATGGCTACACCTTC
TRBJ2-2 - TRBV10-3 TRBD2 CAIKGDIAGASGELFF TGTGCCATCAAGGGGGACATAGCGGGGGCTTCTGGGGAGCTGTTTTTT
TRBJ2-2 many TRBV7-2 - CASSSSPGLLNTGELFF TGTGCCAGCAGCTCATCGCCGGGCCTCCTAAACACCGGGGAGCTGTTTTTT
TRBJ1-1 many TRBV7-8 - CASSLEVTEAFF TGTGCCAGCAGCTTAGAGGTCACTGAAGCTTTCTTT
TRBJ1-2 many TRBV29-1 - CSVEDGGLGYGYTF TGCAGCGTTGAAGACGGAGGGCTCGGCTATGGCTACACCTTC
TRBJ2-3 - TRBV7-3 TRBD1 CASSRDREADTQYF TGTGCCAGCAGCCGGGACAGGGAAGCAGATACGCAGTATTTT
TRBJ2-2 - TRBV19 - CASSIWQGGTGELFF TGTGCCAGTAGTATCTGGCAGGGGGGCACCGGGGAGCTGTTTTTT
TRBJ1-1 many TRBV7-9 TRBD1 CASSLGQGEAFF TGTGCCAGCAGTCTCGGACAGGGTGAAGCTTTCTTT
TRBJ2-7 many TRBV5-4 - CASSLIASYEQYF TGTGCCAGCAGCTTGATAGCTTCCTACGAGCAGTACTTC
TRBJ2-2 many TRBV4-1 - CASSQIAGSGGELFF TGCGCCAGCAGCCAAATTGCCGGGAGCGGCGGGGAGCTGTTTTTT
TRBJ1-1 - TRBV29-1 TRBD1 CSVERRDREPWNTEAFF TGCAGCGTTGAACGTAGGGACAGGGAGCCTTGGAACACTGAAGCTTTCTTT
TRBJ1-4 many TRBV19 - CASSLTGARRKLFF TGTGCCAGTAGCCTCACGGGGGCGCGGCGAAAACTGTTTTTT
TRBJ2-2 many TRBV7-9 - CASSLGSTGGGELFF TGTGCCAGCAGCTTAGGCTCGACAGGCGGCGGGGAGCTGTTTTTT
TRBJ2-7 - TRBV6-5 TRBD2 CASSYTSGSSYEQYF TGTGCCAGCAGTTACACTAGCGGGTCGAGCTACGAGCAGTACTTC
TRBJ1-4 many TRBV7-9 - CASSSRSWDEKLFF TGTGCCAGCAGCTCCAGGTCCTGGGATGAAAAACTGTTTTTT
TRBJ2-2 many TRBV14 - CASSRQFANTGELFF TGTGCCAGCAGTCGACAGTTCGCGAACACCGGGGAGCTGTTTTTT
TRBJ1-5 many TRBV5-1 TRBD1 CAKGPLGTGVLGCGQPQHF TGCGCCAAAGGCCCCCTCGGGACAGGGGTATTGGGGTGTGGTCAGCCCCAGCATTTT
TRBJ1-5 once TRBV13 TRBD1 CASSSSTGHGNQPQHF TGTGCCAGCAGCTCGTCGACAGGGCACGGCAATCAGCCCCAGCATTTT
TRBJ1-2 many TRBV6-5 - CASSYSRVLANYGYTF TGTGCCAGCAGTTACTCCCGGGTACTAGCTAACTATGGCTACACCTTC
TRBJ2-7 - TRBV20-1 TRBD1 CSAREDRAVEQYF TGCAGTGCTAGGGAGGACAGGGCTGTCGAGCAGTACTTC
TRBJ2-5 many TRBV10-2 TRBD2 CASSEPGTSVKTQYF TGCGCCAGCAGTGAGCCGGGGACTAGCGTGAAGACCCAGTACTTC
TRBJ1-5 many TRBV11-3 - CAILGDQPQHF TGTGCCATCCTGGGTGATCAGCCCCAGCATTTT
TRBJ2-6 - TRBV11-2 - CASSWEYTGANVLTF TGTGCCAGCAGCTGGGAGTACACTGGGGCCAACGTCCTGACTTTC
TRBJ2-1 - TRBV5-1 - CASDTGNEQFF TGCGCCAGTGATACAGGGAATGAGCAGTTCTTC
TRBJ2-5 once TRBV20-1 TRBD2 CSASPVAGEATQYF TGCAGTGCTAGTCCCGTAGCGGGAGAGGCTACCCAGTACTTC
TRBJ1-1 - TRBV10-3 - CAITRRGSLPYTEAFF TGTGCCATAACTAGAAGGGGCAGCCTGCCATACACTGAAGCTTTCTTT
TRBJ1-6 many TRBV10-3 TRBD1 CAISEPGQGSPPLHF TGTGCCATCAGTGAGCCCGGACAGGGGTCACCACCCCTCCACTTT
TRBJ2-7 - TRBV11-2 - CASSTEGFDEQYF TGTGCCAGCAGCACCGAGGGGTTCGACGAGCAGTACTTC
TRBJ2-7 - TRBV14 TRBD2 CASSPGLGRAEYEQYF TGTGCCAGCTCACCGGGCTTAGGGAGGGCCGAGTACGAGCAGTACTTC
TRBJ2-7 - TRBV29-1 TRBD2 CSVESGTSGMQQYF TGCAGCGTTGAATCCGGGACTAGCGGGATGCAGCAGTACTTC
TRBJ2-5 - TRBV20-1 - CSVWDLEETQYF TGCAGTGTTTGGGACTTGGAAGAGACCCAGTACTTC
TRBJ1-5 many TRBV19 - CASSSGTNQPQHF TGTGCCAGTAGTTCAGGGACCAATCAGCCCCAGCATTTT
TRBJ2-5 once TRBV6-6 - CAAAVAVVGGTQYF TGTGCTGCGGCAGTGGCGGTGGTGGGCGGGACCCAGTACTTC
TRBJ1-5 many TRBV20-1 TRBD1 CSAAWDRYYQPQHF TGCAGTGCTGCCTGGGACAGATACTATCAGCCCCAGCATTTT
TRBJ2-2 many TRBV24-1 - CATSEEGLTNTGELFF TGTGCCACCAGTGAGGAAGGTCTTACGAACACCGGGGAGCTGTTTTTT
TRBJ2-7 many TRBV4-1 - CASSQEYRGSYEQYF TGCGCCAGCAGCCAAGAGTATAGGGGGTCGTACGAGCAGTACTTC
TRBJ2-7 - TRBV7-6 - CASSFYICSARDGDYEQYF -
TRBJ2-5 - TRBV7-8 TRBD1 CASSKTGAGETQYF TGTGCCAGCAGCAAGACAGGGGCCGGGGAGACCCAGTACTTC
TRBJ1-4 - TRBV20-1 - CSTPRAGNEKLFF TGCAGTACACCCAGGGCTGGAAATGAAAAACTGTTTTTT
TRBJ2-7 many TRBV11-2 - CASSFRPRRTPEQYF TGTGCCAGCAGCTTTCGGCCCCGGCGAACGCCCGAGCAGTACTTC
TRBJ1-3 many TRBV6-6 TRBD1 CASNWQGASGNTIYF TGTGCCAGCAATTGGCAGGGGGCTTCTGGAAACACCATATATTTT
TRBJ1-4 many TRBV2 TRBD1 CASSLDRGNEKLFF TGTGCCAGCAGCCTGGACAGGGGAAATGAAAAACTGTTTTTT
TRBJ2-3 once TRBV19 - CASSISKADTQYF TGTGCCAGTAGTATTAGTAAGGCAGATACGCAGTATTTT
TRBJ1-1 many TRBV20-1 - CSARLGRDTEAFF TGCAGTGCTAGACTCGGCAGAGACACTGAAGCTTTCTTT
TRBJ1-3 - TRBV12-3/TRBV12-4 TRBD1 CASSPRQGAGNTIYF TGTGCCAGCAGTCCGCGACAGGGAGCCGGAAACACCATATATTTT
TRBJ1-5 many TRBV11-2 - CASSLTRGNQPQHF TGTGCCAGCAGCTTAACCAGGGGCAATCAGCCCCAGCATTTT
TRBJ2-5 - TRBV6-6 - CASSYRVGETQYF TGTGCCAGCAGTTACAGGGTAGGGGAGACCCAGTACTTC